The 28 T cell receptor beta chains below all came from one sample that was sequenced in a study of T cells in localized non-small cell lung cancer. TCRdb's table, derived via immunoSEQ multiplex PCR, lists solely in-frame clones and lacks some. The sample has some 22,000 clones, approximately 90% seen once. The specimen comprised PBMCs, sampled before any cancer treatment. The receptor source for this set is a man aged 35-69 years with stage II lung adenocarcinoma.

The chain links TRBV28 to TRBJ2-7; D gene ambiguous. The CDR3 is 11 residues long. CDR1 is MDHEN and CDR2 is SYDVKM in the germline V gene. Deletions cut 7 bases from V and 3 bases from J, with 7 bases between. The chain's CDR3 is CASTTGYEQYF. The CDR3 nucleotides read TGTGCCAGCACCACCGGCTACGAGCAGTACTTC.

J is TRBJ2-7 and V is TRBV27; 11 nucleotides match TRBD2. CDR3 length: 14 amino acids. Germline CDR1 reads MNHEY; CDR2 reads SMNVEV (reference sequence). V shed 3 bases and J 13 bases; nucleotides not matched to a gene: 11. The CDR3 sequence: CASSFSGGAPFFYF. The DNA of the CDR3 is TGTGCCAGCAGTTTTAGCGGGGGGGCCCCTTTCTTTTACTTC.

In regard to this clone: Compared with germline, one end of the junction differs, possibly owing to a read error. The rearrangement uses TRBV30 and TRBJ1-1; D may be TRBD1 (6 bases). The CDR3 totals 13 residues. Germline-derived CDR1 and CDR2 are GTSNPN and SVGIG (reference sequence). CDR3 region: CAWMPGARTEAFF. CDR3 DNA sequence: TGTGCATGGATGCCAGGGGCGCGAACTGAAGCTTTCTTT.

The chain recombines TRBV14 with TRBJ2-2; TRBD2 matches 9 bases. Trimming took 6 bases from V and 0 from J; bases not matched to a gene: 2. Germline V gives CDR1 SGHDN, CDR2 FVKESK. The CDR3 consists of 15 residues. The CDR3 protein is CASSRTSANTGELFF. The CDR3, as DNA: TGTGCCAGCAGTAGGACTAGCGCGAACACCGGGGAGCTGTTTTTT. The complete variable domain, with remaining parts taken from reference TRBV14 and TRBJ2-2, reads EAGVTQFPSHSVIEKGQTVTLRCDPISGHDNLYWYRRVMGKEIKFLLHFVKESKQDESGMPNNRFLAERTGGTYSTLKVQPAELEDSGVYFCASSRTSANTGELFFGEGSRLTVL.

This clone was observed once. The genes are TRBV9 and TRBJ1-4; 10 bases match TRBD1. With V trimmed by 2 bases and J by 7 bases, 2 bases remained unmatched. The CDR3 is 14 residues long. The germline gives CDR1 SGDLS, CDR2 YYNGEE. CDR3 residues: CASSVGQGTEKLFF. CDR3 bases: TGTGCCAGCAGCGTGGGACAGGGGACTGAAAAACTGTTTTTT.

This clone was observed a handful of times. This chain connects TRBV6-4 to TRBJ2-2; D gene uncertain. This CDR3 is built from 13 residues. CDR1 is MRHNA and CDR2 is SNTAGT in the germline V gene. V was trimmed by 2 bases and J by 3 bases, leaving 4 bases between them. As DNA, the CDR3 is TGTGCCAGCAGTGACAGGGACACCGGGGAGCTGTTTTTT. It specifies CASSDRDTGELFF.

The chain employs TRBV2 and TRBJ1-3; no firm D call. Germline assignment: CDR1 SNHLY and CDR2 FYNNEI. The CDR3 totals 15 residues. Trimming shortened V by 6 bases and J by 0 bases, and 12 bases separated the two germline ends. In nucleotides, the CDR3 is TGTGCCAGCAGGATGGAACGACTCTCTGGAAACACCATATATTTT. It translates to CASRMERLSGNTIYF.

The chain is built from TRBV6-5 and TRBJ2-5; D remains ambiguous. The V end was cut by 6 bases, the J end by 4 bases, with 6 bases between. The CDR3 extends over 11 amino acids. CDR1 and CDR2 from the germline V gene are MNHEY and SVGAGI. CDR3: CASRERETQYF. The CDR3 region has the DNA TGTGCCAGCAGGGAGAGAGAGACCCAGTACTTC.

The CDR3 DNA follows: TGTGCCAGTAGTCTGGGACAGAAGCAGCCCCAGCATTTT. Its translation: CASSLGQKQPQHF. The chain has TRBV19 and TRBJ1-5, with TRBD1 identical over 7 bases. This CDR3 is built from 13 residues. The V and J ends lost 5 bases and 7 bases, in that order; junction bases with no gene match: 5. Germline CDR1 is LNHDA and CDR2 is SQIVND (reference sequence).

V is TRBV5-1 and J is TRBJ1-1; 7 nucleotides agree with TRBD1. This CDR3 has 13 residues. The germline gives CDR1 SGHRS, CDR2 YFSETQ. Trimming took 0 bases from V and 11 from J; bases not matched to a gene: 7. The CDR3: CASSLEPGGEAFF. The DNA of the CDR3 is TGCGCCAGCAGCTTGGAGCCAGGGGGAGAGGCTTTCTTT.

The chain carries TRBV6-4 and TRBJ1-3, with D tentatively TRBD1 (6 bases). This CDR3 region has 18 residues. The germline V gene has CDR1 MRHNA and CDR2 SNTAGT. Trimming cost V 8 bases and J 2 bases, with 25 bases left between them. CDR3 coding DNA: TGTGCCAGCGTAGGGGGTAATGACCAACGTCGTCCTGGAAACACCATATATTTT. Translated, it gives CASVGGNDQRRPGNTIYF.

The chain carries TRBV6-4 and TRBJ2-5; D remains unclear. V dropped 11 bases and J dropped 1 base, with 35 bases sitting between them. The CDR3 extends over 20 amino acids. Per the germline V gene, CDR1 is MRHNA and CDR2 is SNTAGT. The CDR3 reads CAPSLRWCAPQLNVQETQYF. In nucleotides, the CDR3 is TGTGCCCCGTCTCTGAGATGGTGCGCCCCGCAACTTAACGTCCAAGAGACCCAGTACTTC.

J is TRBJ1-5 and V is TRBV19; possible D gene TRBD1, 6 bases. V was clipped by 4 bases and J by 5 bases, with 15 bases between them. The CDR3 runs 15 residues. CDR1 is LNHDA and CDR2 is SQIVND in the germline V gene (reference sequence). This chain's CDR3 is CASSTGQYGYQPQHF. As DNA, the CDR3 is TGTGCCAGTAGTACCGGACAGTACGGATATCAGCCCCAGCATTTT.

This clone was recorded once. The CDR3 DNA is TGTGCCAGTAGTATAGACAAGAACACCGGGGAGCTGTTTTTT. Residues: CASSIDKNTGELFF. The genes are TRBV19 and TRBJ2-2; D is unresolved. This CDR3 spans 14 amino acids. The V gene lost 0 bases and the J gene lost 1 base, with 3 bases spanning the gap. Germline assignment: CDR1 LNHDA and CDR2 SQIVND (reference sequence).

A note on this clone: Different DNA sequences within this sample yield the same CDR3. The chain combines TRBV14 with TRBJ1-3; D is perhaps TRBD1 (5 bases). V was cut by 5 bases and J by 0 bases, with 8 bases left in between. CDR1 and CDR2 (germline): SGHDN, FVKESK. The CDR3 consists of 14 residues. The CDR3 protein is CASSRGTSGNTIYF. CDR3 DNA sequence: TGTGCCAGCAGCAGGGGAACCTCTGGAAACACCATATATTTT. The entire variable domain, with the rest obtained from reference TRBV14 and TRBJ1-3, is as follows: EAGVTQFPSHSVIEKGQTVTLRCDPISGHDNLYWYRRVMGKEIKFLLHFVKESKQDESGMPNNRFLAERTGGTYSTLKVQPAELEDSGVYFCASSRGTSGNTIYFGEGSWLTVV.

CDR3: CASSVSGLSYNEQFF. The CDR3 region has the DNA TGTGCCAGCAGCGTAAGTGGGCTCTCCTACAATGAGCAGTTCTTC. J is TRBJ2-1 and V is TRBV9; unclear D gene. The CDR3 extends over 15 amino acids. Germline V lookup: CDR1 SGDLS, CDR2 YYNGEE. Trimming removed 1 base from V and 0 bases from J, with 8 bases in between.

This CDR3 is CASSPTRNGVYNEQFF. CDR3 nucleotide sequence: TGCGCCAGCAGCCCTACTAGGAACGGGGTCTACAATGAGCAGTTCTTC. The gene calls are TRBV4-1 and TRBJ2-1; weak D call: TRBD2 (5 bases). Trimming took 4 bases from V and 3 from J, leaving 16 bases between them. The CDR3 spans 16 residues. The V gene's germline CDR1 is MGHRA and CDR2 YSYEKL.

This clone has more than one count but fewer than ten. The chain links TRBV6-5 to TRBJ2-7; the match to TRBD2 covers 8 bases. With 2 bases clipped from V and 2 bases from J, the junction kept 5 bases outside the gene matches. The CDR3 contains 15 residues. Germline CDR1 and CDR2: MNHEY and SVGAGI. The CDR3 nucleotides read TGTGCCAGCAGTTACACCCTAGCGGGTACCTACGAGCAGTACTTC. The encoded protein is CASSYTLAGTYEQYF.

The rearrangement joins TRBV7-6 to TRBJ1-1; no clear D. Germline values: CDR1 SGHVS, CDR2 FNYEAQ. This CDR3 has 14 amino acids. V was shortened by 0 bases and J by 2 bases, with 7 bases between the two germline ends. The CDR3 is CASSLALDNTEAFF. In DNA, the CDR3 is TGTGCCAGCAGCTTAGCGCTAGATAACACTGAAGCTTTCTTT. Drawing the rest from reference TRBV7-6 and TRBJ1-1, the complete variable domain is GAGVSQSPRYKVTKRGQDVALRCDPISGHVSLYWYRQALGQGPEFLTYFNYEAQQDKSGLPNDRFSAERPEGSISTLTIQRTEQRDSAMYRCASSLALDNTEAFFGQGTRLTVV.

The chain is built from TRBV7-9 and TRBJ1-1; D not certain. Per the germline V gene, CDR1 is SEHNR and CDR2 is FQNEAQ (reference sequence). V lost 4 bases to trimming and J lost 5 bases, with 5 bases between them. The CDR3 covers 11 residues. This CDR3 is CASSSSTEAFF. The CDR3 bases are TGTGCCAGCAGCTCGAGTACTGAAGCTTTCTTT.

The chain carries TRBV4-1 and TRBJ2-7; D remains ambiguous. From germline, CDR1 is MGHRA and CDR2 YSYEKL. The length of the CDR3 is 11 residues. Deletions cut 0 bases from V and 5 bases from J, with 2 bases between. The CDR3 region has the DNA TGCGCCAGCAGCCAAGACCACGAGCAGTACTTC. Amino acids: CASSQDHEQYF.

This chain links TRBV5-8 with TRBJ2-2; TRBD1 agrees at 8 bases. The trim removed 0 bases at V and 3 bases at J, leaving 7 bases unmatched. The CDR3 contains 17 residues. The V gene's germline CDR1 is SGHTS and CDR2 YDEGEE. The CDR3 coding sequence is TGTGCCAGCAGCTTGGCCCTGACAGGGGCGGACACCGGGGAGCTGTTTTTT. It is translated as CASSLALTGADTGELFF.

The chain has TRBV7-9 and TRBJ2-7, with 8 bases fitting TRBD2. CDR1 and CDR2 (germline): SEHNR, FQNEAQ (reference sequence). V gave up 4 bases and J gave up 2 bases; unmatched junction bases: 16. The length of the CDR3 is 18 residues. The CDR3 DNA reads as TGTGCCAGCAGCTCGGGGGGGGGAGAACGAACCCGAGCCTACGAGCAGTACTTC. Amino acids: CASSSGGGERTRAYEQYF.

The chain employs TRBV19 and TRBJ2-5; a weak D match, TRBD1 (5 bases). V lost 5 bases and J lost 2, with 15 bases in between. CDR3 size: 15 residues. Germline CDR1 reads LNHDA; CDR2 reads SQIVND (reference sequence). The CDR3: CASSWGGTLQETQYF. The CDR3 nucleotides are TGTGCCAGTAGTTGGGGCGGAACTCTTCAAGAGACCCAGTACTTC.

This clone was seen just once. As DNA, the CDR3 is TGTGCCAGCAGTGGTGGGGGCCTCACAGATACGCAGTATTTT. The encoded protein is CASSGGGLTDTQYF. The chain has TRBV25-1 and TRBJ2-3; TRBD1 might be the D (6 bases). Trimming left V 4 bases short and J 2 bases short, with 10 bases between. The germline V gene encodes CDR1 MGHDK and CDR2 SYGVNS. The CDR3 contains 14 residues.

The count of this clone is one. J is TRBJ1-5 and V is TRBV11-2, with D possibly TRBD1 on 6 matching bases. Germline V gives CDR1 SGHAT, CDR2 FQNNGV. V was pared by 2 bases and J by 2 bases, with 16 bases between. The CDR3 length is 17 residues. The CDR3 spells CASSLFGGQSGNQPQHF. The CDR3 DNA reads as TGTGCCAGCAGCTTATTCGGTGGACAGAGCGGCAATCAGCCCCAGCATTTT.

The chain employs TRBV14 and TRBJ2-4, with D possibly being TRBD2 (5 bases). The CDR3 has 18 residues. Germline assignment: CDR1 SGHDN and CDR2 FVKESK. The V gene lost 4 bases and the J gene lost 2 bases, with 21 bases spanning the gap. The CDR3 DNA reads TGTGCCAGCAGCCGATCCCGGGGAAGGGCCTCAACCAAAAACATTCAGTACTTC. Its protein product is CASSRSRGRASTKNIQYF.

The V gene is TRBV15, the J gene TRBJ1-2; D is uncertain. Trimming left V 0 bases short and J 5 bases short, with 13 bases between. Germline CDR1 and CDR2: LNHNV and YYDKDF (reference sequence). The CDR3 contains 15 residues. The CDR3 bases are TGTGCCACCAGCAGAGATCGGTGGGATGAGTATGGCTACACCTTC. It encodes CATSRDRWDEYGYTF.